A single T cell receptor beta chain is shown here with its context. The source of the sample is a study of T cell changes during pregnancy in multiple sclerosis. The data were produced by immunoSEQ multiplex PCR, yet TCRdb's version contains in-frame clones alone and is incomplete. The sample lists approximately 100,000 clones; 85% to 95% were seen once. CDR1 and CDR2 (germline): MDHEN, SYDVKM. J was trimmed by 3 bases and V by 7 bases; bases with no gene match: 6. This CDR3 region has 14 residues. The chain employs TRBV28 and TRBJ2-3, with TRBD2 identical over 8 bases. The source is a female donor with multiple sclerosis, enrolled in a pregnancy study. Sequences were derived from peripheral blood, sampled after pregnancy. CDR3 nucleotides: TGTGCCAGCAACGAAGGACTAGCTACAGATACGCAGTATTTT. Residues: CASNEGLATDTQYF.